The clone carrying this T cell receptor beta chain appeared once. This sample stems from a study of shared clonotypes between healthy human individuals. Repertoires were generated with immunoSEQ multiplex PCR, while TCRdb's copy carries only in-frame clones and drops some. Here the sample spans 2 million to 3 million clones, more than 90% being singletons. The length of the CDR3 is 13 residues. Between the trimmed V and J ends, which lost 2 bases and 4 bases, there was a span of 9 bases. Germline loops: CDR1 KGHSH, CDR2 LQKENI. This clonotype was obtained from a young man in good health. Specimen: naive CD4+ T cells sorted from blood. Subset indicated: CD45RA+ positively selected. This chain uses TRBV18 with TRBJ2-7; tentatively, D is TRBD2 (6 bases). CDR3 residues: CASSPNLAYEQYF. CDR3 bases: TGTGCCAGCTCACCAAACCTAGCGTACGAGCAGTACTTC. Drawing the rest from reference TRBV18 and TRBJ2-7, the complete variable domain is NAGVMQNPRHLVRRRGQEARLRCSPMKGHSHVYWYRQLPEEGLKFMVYLQKENIIDESGMPKERFSAEFPKEGPSILRIQQVVRGDSAAYFCASSPNLAYEQYFGPGTRLTVT.